What follows is one T cell receptor (beta chain) and its context. The antigen is not known. CD4+ cells underwent separation, giving CD45RA+ naive and CD45RA-negative memory subsets. This sample is drawn from a study of shared clonotypes between healthy human individuals. Broader study findings: For naive CD4 cells, 5% to 6.5% of clonotypes were shared across a few donors. Naive subsets usually exceeded memory subsets in estimated richness.

Trimming took off 4 bases at V and 6 bases at J, with 7 bases between the two ends. CDR1 SGHDT and CDR2 YYEEEE come from the germline V gene. The CDR3 loop spans 12 amino acids. Sequencing was performed with immunoSEQ multiplex PCR; in TCRdb, only in-frame clones are kept and a portion is missing. The table has about 2 million clones, 95% seen once. The chain joins TRBV5-6 to TRBJ2-2, with unresolved D. Sequenced sample: naive CD4+ T cells sorted from blood. As for subset: CD45RA+ positively selected. This receptor was identified in a young man in good health. The CDR3 sequence is CASSPKPGELFF. CDR3 nucleotide sequence: TGTGCCAGCAGCCCTAAACCCGGGGAGCTGTTTTTT.